This is a list of T cell receptor beta chains from one sample in a study of CD8+ T cells in alopecia areata. TCRdb's copy holds only in-frame clones and misses some; the assay was immunoSEQ multiplex PCR. The sample includes 150,000 or so clones, approximately 53% of them seen just once. The sample consisted of CD8+ T cells sorted from blood, taken at week 0. The source is a human donor with alopecia areata. Both conserved end residues are part of each CDR3. A D gene is named only where the DNA matches it firmly. Clone size, where shown, is once, few, many, or a class for clones that have expanded.

V gene: TRBV27; D gene: TRBD2; clone size: .; J gene: TRBJ2-1; CDR3 DNA: TGTGCCAGCAGTACGCTGACTAGCGGGGGGCCCCACAATGAGCAGTTCTTC; CDR3 protein: CASSTLTSGGPHNEQFF
V gene: TRBV9; D gene: TRBD1; clone size: .; J gene: TRBJ1-6; CDR3 DNA: TGTGCCAGCAGCCCGGGACAGACTAATTCACCCCTCCACTTT; CDR3 protein: CASSPGQTNSPLHF
V gene: TRBV30; D gene: TRBD1; clone size: .; J gene: TRBJ1-1; CDR3 DNA: TGTGCCTGGACTAATACAGGGGCTGAAGCTTTCTTT; CDR3 protein: CAWTNTGAEAFF
V gene: TRBV15; D gene: TRBD1; clone size: .; J gene: TRBJ1-6; CDR3 DNA: TGTGCCACCAGCAGAGATCGGACAGGGGGGACTTCACCCCTCCACTTT; CDR3 protein: CATSRDRTGGTSPLHF
V gene: TRBV4-3; D gene: .; clone size: .; J gene: TRBJ2-6; CDR3 DNA: TGCGCCAGCAGCCCACAGGGCTCTGGGGCCAACGTCCTGACTTTC; CDR3 protein: CASSPQGSGANVLTF
V gene: TRBV7-3; D gene: .; clone size: few; J gene: TRBJ2-3; CDR3 DNA: TGTGCCAGCAGCTTATTCGGGGGTTACACAGATACGCAGTATTTT; CDR3 protein: CASSLFGGYTDTQYF
V gene: TRBV25-1; D gene: .; clone size: .; J gene: TRBJ1-2; CDR3 DNA: TGTGCCAGCAGTGGACACGGAGGCTACACCTTC; CDR3 protein: CASSGHGGYTF
V gene: TRBV30; D gene: TRBD1; clone size: .; J gene: TRBJ1-1; CDR3 DNA: TGTGCCTGGAGAGGGACAGGGTGGGACACTGAAGCTTTCTTT; CDR3 protein: CAWRGTGWDTEAFF
V gene: TRBV5-6; D gene: .; clone size: few; J gene: TRBJ1-1; CDR3 DNA: TGTGCCAGCAGCTTGGCCAGCGGGTACACTGAAGCTTTCTTT; CDR3 protein: CASSLASGYTEAFF
V gene: TRBV7-6; D gene: TRBD2; clone size: few; J gene: TRBJ2-2; CDR3 DNA: TGTGCCAGCAGCACTAGCGGGGGGCCCGCCGGGGAGCTGTTTTTT; CDR3 protein: CASSTSGGPAGELFF
V gene: TRBV6-5; D gene: TRBD2; clone size: few; J gene: TRBJ2-7; CDR3 DNA: TGTGCCAGCAGTTCCCGAAGGGAAGCGGGGGACTACGAGCAGTACTTC; CDR3 protein: CASSSRREAGDYEQYF